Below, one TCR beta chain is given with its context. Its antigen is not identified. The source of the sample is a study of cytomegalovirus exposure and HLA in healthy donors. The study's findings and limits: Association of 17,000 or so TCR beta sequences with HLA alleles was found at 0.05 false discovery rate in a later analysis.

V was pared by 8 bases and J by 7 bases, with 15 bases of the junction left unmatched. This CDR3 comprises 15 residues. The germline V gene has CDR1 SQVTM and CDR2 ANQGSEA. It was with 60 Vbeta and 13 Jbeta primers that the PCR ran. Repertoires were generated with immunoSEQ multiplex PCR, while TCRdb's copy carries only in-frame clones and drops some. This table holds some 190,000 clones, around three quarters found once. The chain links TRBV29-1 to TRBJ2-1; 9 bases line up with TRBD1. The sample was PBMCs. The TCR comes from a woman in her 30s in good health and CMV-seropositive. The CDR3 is CSTGRGTGILNEQFF. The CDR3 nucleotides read TGCAGCACAGGCAGAGGGACAGGGATCTTAAATGAGCAGTTCTTC.